This record concerns one TCR beta chain sequence. The CDR3 spans 14 residues. Germline lookup yields CDR1 MNHEY and CDR2 SMNVEV (reference sequence). V was clipped by 5 bases and J by 10 bases; unmatched bases: 4. The PCR employed 60 Vbeta primers together with 13 Jbeta primers. The table came from immunoSEQ multiplex PCR; TCRdb's copy has only in-frame clones and leaves some out. The data hold about 120,000 clones, with roughly four fifths observed a single time. This entry is derived from a study of cytomegalovirus exposure and HLA in healthy donors. The clonotype originates from a man aged 40-50 years in good health and CMV-seronegative. The chain employs TRBV27 and TRBJ1-6, with 11 bases identical to TRBD1. The sequencing sample was made of PBMCs. CDR3 loop: CASSVDRGPSPLHF. The DNA of the CDR3 is TGTGCCAGCAGTGTGGACAGGGGGCCCTCACCCCTCCACTTT.